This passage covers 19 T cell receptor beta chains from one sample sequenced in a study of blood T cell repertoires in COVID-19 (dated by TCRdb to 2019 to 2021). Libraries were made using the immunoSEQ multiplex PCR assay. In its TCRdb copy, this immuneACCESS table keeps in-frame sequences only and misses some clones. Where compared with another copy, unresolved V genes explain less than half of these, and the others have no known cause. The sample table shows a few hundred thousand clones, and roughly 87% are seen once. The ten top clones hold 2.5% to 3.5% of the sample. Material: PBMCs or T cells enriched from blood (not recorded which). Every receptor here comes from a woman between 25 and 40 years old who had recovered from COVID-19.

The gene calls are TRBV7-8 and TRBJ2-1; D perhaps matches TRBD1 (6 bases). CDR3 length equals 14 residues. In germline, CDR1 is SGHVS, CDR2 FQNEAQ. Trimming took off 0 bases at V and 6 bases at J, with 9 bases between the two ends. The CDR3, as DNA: TGTGCCAGCAGCTTAGCACCCAGGGGCAATGAGCAGTTCTTC. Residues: CASSLAPRGNEQFF.

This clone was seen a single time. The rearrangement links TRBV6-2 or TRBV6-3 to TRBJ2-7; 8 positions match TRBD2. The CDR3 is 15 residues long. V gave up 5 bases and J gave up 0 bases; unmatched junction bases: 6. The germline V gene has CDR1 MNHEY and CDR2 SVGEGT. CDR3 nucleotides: TGTGCCAGCAGTAAACTAGCGGCCAGCTCCTACGAGCAGTACTTC. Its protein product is CASSKLAASSYEQYF.

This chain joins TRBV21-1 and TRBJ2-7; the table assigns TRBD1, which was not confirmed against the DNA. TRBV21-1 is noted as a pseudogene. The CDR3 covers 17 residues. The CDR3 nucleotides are TGTGCCAGCAGCAAAGGAGGAAACAGGGCCTTCGTGGGCGAGCAGTACTTC. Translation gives CASSKGGNRAFVGEQYF.

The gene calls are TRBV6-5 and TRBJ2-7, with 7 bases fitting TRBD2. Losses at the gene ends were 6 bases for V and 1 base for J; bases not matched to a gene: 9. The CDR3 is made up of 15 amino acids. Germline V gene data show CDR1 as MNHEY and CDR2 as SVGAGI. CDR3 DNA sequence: TGTGCCAGCAGACGATCTCAAGCGGGGTCCTACGAGCAGTACTTC. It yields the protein CASRRSQAGSYEQYF.

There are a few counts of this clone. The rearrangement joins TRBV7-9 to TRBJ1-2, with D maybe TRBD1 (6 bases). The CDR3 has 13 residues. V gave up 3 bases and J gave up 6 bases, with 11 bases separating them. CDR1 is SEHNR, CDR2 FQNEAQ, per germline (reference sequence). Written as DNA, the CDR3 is TGTGCCAGCAGCTTCCTGGGGGCGGATGGCTACACCTTC. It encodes CASSFLGADGYTF.

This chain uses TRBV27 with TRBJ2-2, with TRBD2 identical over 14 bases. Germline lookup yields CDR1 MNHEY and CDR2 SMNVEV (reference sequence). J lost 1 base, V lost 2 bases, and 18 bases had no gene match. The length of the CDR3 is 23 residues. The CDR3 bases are TGTGCCAGCAGTTTACCGACCCCTACTAATGGACTAGCGGGGGGAAGGAACACCGGGGAGCTGTTTTTT. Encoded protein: CASSLPTPTNGLAGGRNTGELFF.

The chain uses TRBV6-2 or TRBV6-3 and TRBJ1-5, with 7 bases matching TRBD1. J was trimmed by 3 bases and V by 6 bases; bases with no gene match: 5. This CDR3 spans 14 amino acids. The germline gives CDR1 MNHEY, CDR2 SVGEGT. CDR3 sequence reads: CASSSGQPNQPQHF. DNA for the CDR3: TGTGCCAGCAGCTCGGGACAGCCCAATCAGCCCCAGCATTTT.

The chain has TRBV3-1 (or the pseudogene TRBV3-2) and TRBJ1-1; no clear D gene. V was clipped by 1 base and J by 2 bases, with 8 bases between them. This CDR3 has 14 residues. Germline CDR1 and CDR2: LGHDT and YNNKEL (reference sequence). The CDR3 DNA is TGTGCCAGCAGCCAAGTTCCCAGAAACACTGAAGCTTTCTTT. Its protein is CASSQVPRNTEAFF.

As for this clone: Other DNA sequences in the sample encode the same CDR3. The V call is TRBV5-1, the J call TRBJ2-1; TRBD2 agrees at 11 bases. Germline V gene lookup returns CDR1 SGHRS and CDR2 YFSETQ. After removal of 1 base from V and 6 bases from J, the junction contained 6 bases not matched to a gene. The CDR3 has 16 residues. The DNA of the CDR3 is TGCGCCAGCAGCTTGACCTTAGCGGGAGGGCCCAATGAGCAGTTCTTC. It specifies CASSLTLAGGPNEQFF.

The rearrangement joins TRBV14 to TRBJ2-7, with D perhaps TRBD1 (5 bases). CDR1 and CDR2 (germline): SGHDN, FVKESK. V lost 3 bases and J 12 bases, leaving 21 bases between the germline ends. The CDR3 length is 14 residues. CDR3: CASSHQGGGWALYF. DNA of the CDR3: TGTGCCAGCAGCCACCAGGGTGGCGGTTGGGCTTTGTACTTC.

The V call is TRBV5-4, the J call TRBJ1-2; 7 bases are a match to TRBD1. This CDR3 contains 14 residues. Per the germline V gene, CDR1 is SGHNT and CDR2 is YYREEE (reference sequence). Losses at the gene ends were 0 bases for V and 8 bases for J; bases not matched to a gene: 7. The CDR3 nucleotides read TGTGCCAGCAGCTTGGGGGACAGCCCCGAGGGCTACACCTTC. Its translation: CASSLGDSPEGYTF. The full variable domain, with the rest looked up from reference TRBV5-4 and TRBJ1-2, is ETGVTQSPTHLIKTRGQQVTLRCSSQSGHNTVSWYQQALGQGPQFIFQYYREEENGRGNFPPRFSGLQFPNYSSELNVNALELDDSALYLCASSLGDSPEGYTFGSGTRLTVV.

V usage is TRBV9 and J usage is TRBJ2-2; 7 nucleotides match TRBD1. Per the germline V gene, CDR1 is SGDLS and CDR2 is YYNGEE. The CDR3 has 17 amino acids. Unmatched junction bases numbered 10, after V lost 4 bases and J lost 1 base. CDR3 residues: CASSHPSRDRNTGELFF. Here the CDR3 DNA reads TGTGCCAGCAGCCACCCTTCCCGGGACAGGAACACCGGGGAGCTGTTTTTT.

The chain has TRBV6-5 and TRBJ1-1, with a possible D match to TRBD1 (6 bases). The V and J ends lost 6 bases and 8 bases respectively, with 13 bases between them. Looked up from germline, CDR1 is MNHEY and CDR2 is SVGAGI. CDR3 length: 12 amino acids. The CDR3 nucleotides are TGTGCCAGCAGCTATCCAGGGGAGGAAGCTTTCTTT. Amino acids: CASSYPGEEAFF.

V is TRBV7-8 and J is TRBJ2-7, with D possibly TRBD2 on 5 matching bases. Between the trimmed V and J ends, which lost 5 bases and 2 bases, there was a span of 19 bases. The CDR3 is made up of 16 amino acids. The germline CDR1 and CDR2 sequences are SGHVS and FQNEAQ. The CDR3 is CASSPERTAFTYEQYF. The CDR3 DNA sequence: TGTGCCAGCAGCCCTGAAAGGACTGCCTTCACCTACGAGCAGTACTTC.

CDR3 residues: CAWSTGLSGSPLHF. For the CDR3, the DNA is TGTGCCTGGAGTACAGGGTTGAGCGGCTCACCCCTCCACTTT. The V gene is TRBV30, the J gene TRBJ1-6; D is perhaps TRBD1 (6 bases). CDR1 is GTSNPN and CDR2 is SVGIG in the germline V gene (reference sequence). There are 14 residues in the CDR3. Between the trimmed V and J ends, which lost 2 bases and 10 bases, there was a span of 15 bases.

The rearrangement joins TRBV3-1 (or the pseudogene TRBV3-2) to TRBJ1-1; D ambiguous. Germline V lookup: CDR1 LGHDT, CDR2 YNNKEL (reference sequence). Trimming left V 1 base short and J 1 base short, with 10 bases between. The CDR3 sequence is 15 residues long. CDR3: CASSQVWATNTEAFF. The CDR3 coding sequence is TGTGCCAGCAGCCAAGTTTGGGCGACGAACACTGAAGCTTTCTTT.

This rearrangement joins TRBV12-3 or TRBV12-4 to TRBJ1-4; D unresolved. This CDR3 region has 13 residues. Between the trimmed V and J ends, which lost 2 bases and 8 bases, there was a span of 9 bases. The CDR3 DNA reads TGTGCCAGCAGTTTACTATCCCGGGAAAAACTGTTTTTT. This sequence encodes CASSLLSREKLFF.

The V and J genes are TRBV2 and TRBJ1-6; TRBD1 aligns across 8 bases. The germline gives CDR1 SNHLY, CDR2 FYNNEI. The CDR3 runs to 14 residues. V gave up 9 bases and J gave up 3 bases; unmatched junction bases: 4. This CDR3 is CASKTGDYNSPLHF. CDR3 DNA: TGTGCCAGTAAGACAGGGGACTATAATTCACCCCTCCACTTT.

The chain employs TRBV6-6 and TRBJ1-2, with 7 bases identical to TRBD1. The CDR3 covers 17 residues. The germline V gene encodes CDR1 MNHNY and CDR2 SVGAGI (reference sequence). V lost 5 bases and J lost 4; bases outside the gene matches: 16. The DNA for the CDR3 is TGTGCCAGCAGTCCTCACGGGACAGTCGTCCGTGGCTATGGCTACACCTTC. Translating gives CASSPHGTVVRGYGYTF.